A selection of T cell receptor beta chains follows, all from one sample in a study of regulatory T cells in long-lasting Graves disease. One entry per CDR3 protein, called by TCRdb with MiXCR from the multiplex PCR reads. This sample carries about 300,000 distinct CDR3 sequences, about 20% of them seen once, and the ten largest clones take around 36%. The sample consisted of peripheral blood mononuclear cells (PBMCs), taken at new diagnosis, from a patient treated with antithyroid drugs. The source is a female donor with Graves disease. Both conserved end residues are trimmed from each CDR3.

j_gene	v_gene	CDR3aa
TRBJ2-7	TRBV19	ASSSSSGRGCEQY
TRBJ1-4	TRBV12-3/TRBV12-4	ASSSPGGPNEKLF
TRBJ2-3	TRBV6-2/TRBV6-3	ASLLGTCY
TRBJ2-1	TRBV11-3	ASSQESSTTYNEQF
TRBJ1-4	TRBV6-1	ASSPPNEKLF
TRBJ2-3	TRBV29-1	SVQTGGAVTADTQY
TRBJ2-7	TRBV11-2	ASSVAGYEQY
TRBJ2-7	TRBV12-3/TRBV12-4	ASSYRRTYEQY
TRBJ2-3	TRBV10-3	AISDPDTSGSTDTQY
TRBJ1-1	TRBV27	ASSLQGENTEAF
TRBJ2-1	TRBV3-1	ASSQGGARNNEQF
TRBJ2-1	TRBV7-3	ASSIGTSGRRSSLNEQF
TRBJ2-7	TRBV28	ASSLLTGGEGEQY
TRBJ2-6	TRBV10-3	ATLRGSGANVLT
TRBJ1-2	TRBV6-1	ASSDRPNYGYT
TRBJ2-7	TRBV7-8	ASSGGLADSYEQY
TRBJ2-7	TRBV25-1	ASSSLSLYEQY
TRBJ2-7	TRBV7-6	ASSSLQEGYEQY
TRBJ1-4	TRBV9	ASSATGLSREKLF
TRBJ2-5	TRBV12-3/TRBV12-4	ASSLWGSEETQY
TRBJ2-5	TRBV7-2	ASSLVGYKGQY
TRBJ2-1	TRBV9	ASSVGTGSYNEQF
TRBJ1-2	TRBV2	ASSGTGATVLGYT
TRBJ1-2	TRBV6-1	ASSISGGAAGYGYT
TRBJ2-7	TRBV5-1	ASSAGGEQY
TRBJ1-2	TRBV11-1	ASSKDRGSLFGYT
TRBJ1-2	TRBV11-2	ASSQEPPGAKTEGGYT
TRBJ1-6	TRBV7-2	ASSSAGTDNSPLH
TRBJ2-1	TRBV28	ASRPIINPSGSGGEQF
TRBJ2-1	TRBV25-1	ASSELPLAGGPNEQF
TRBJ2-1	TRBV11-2	ASSTDRGEYNEQF
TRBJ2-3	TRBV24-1	ATIEDRASTDTQY
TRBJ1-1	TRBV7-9	ASRDRERNTEAF
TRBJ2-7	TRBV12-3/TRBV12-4	ASSSTGGAYEQY
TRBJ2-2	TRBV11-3	ASSTRWGKGELF
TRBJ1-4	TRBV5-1	ASSLQGSNNEKLF
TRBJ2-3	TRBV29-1	SVVWVADTQY